These T cell receptor beta chains were read from a single sample in a study of T cells in Graves' hyperthyroidism and ophthalmopathy. TCRdb fed the multiplex PCR reads into MiXCR, producing one record per CDR3 protein. The profile shows about 360,000 distinct CDR3 sequences, over 10% of them singletons. Sequencing was carried out using blood. The receptors stem from a woman younger than 30 with Graves' hyperthyroidism. Both conserved end residues are part of each CDR3. A D gene is named only where the DNA matches it firmly. Clone sizes are given selectively: once, few, many, or a class where the clone is expanded.

cdr3_aa	cdr3_nt	d_call	clone_size	v_call	j_call
CATSETGTGGNEQYF	TGTGCCACCAGTGAAACCGGGACAGGGGGTAACGAGCAGTACTTC	TRBD1	many	TRBV24-1	TRBJ2-7
CASTPALNYEQYF	TGTGCCAGCACCCCGGCACTGAACTACGAGCAGTACTTC	.	many	TRBV7-2	TRBJ2-7
CSARDPTSALGNEQFF	TGCAGTGCTAGAGATCCGACTAGCGCCTTGGGGAATGAGCAGTTCTTC	TRBD2	many	TRBV20-1	TRBJ2-1
CASSLVGENEQFF	TGTGCCAGCAGTTTAGTGGGGGAGAATGAGCAGTTCTTC	.	few	TRBV28	TRBJ2-1
CASSFGTGGSGGYTF	TGTGCCAGCAGCTTCGGGACAGGTGGAAGTGGCGGCTACACCTTC	TRBD1	.	TRBV5-1	TRBJ1-2
CASSAARWSIQYF	TGTGCCAGCAGTGCGGCTAGGTGGAGCATTCAGTACTTC	.	many	TRBV6-1	TRBJ2-4
CASSQAQHF	TGTGCCAGCAGTCAGGCCCAGCATTTT	.	.	TRBV28	TRBJ1-5
CASKRRVRYGYTF	TGTGCCAGCAAGCGTAGGGTCCGCTATGGCTACACCTTC	.	few	TRBV2	TRBJ1-2
CASSWLDTRDDSPLHF	TGTGCCAGCAGTTGGCTGGACACCAGGGACGATTCACCCCTCCACTTT	.	many	TRBV28	TRBJ1-6
CSVVSGQVGSYEQYF	TGCAGCGTTGTATCCGGCCAGGTCGGTAGCTACGAGCAGTACTTC	.	many	TRBV29-1	TRBJ2-7
CASGPRWGVTEAFF	TGTGCCAGCGGCCCCAGGTGGGGGGTGACTGAAGCTTTCTTT	.	.	TRBV25-1	TRBJ1-1
CSASRRDSYGYTF	TGCAGTGCTAGCCGCCGGGACAGCTATGGCTACACCTTC	TRBD1	.	TRBV20-1	TRBJ1-2
CASRTLAGEETQYF	TGTGCCAGCAGAACACTAGCGGGGGAAGAGACCCAGTACTTC	TRBD2	.	TRBV9	TRBJ2-5
CASSLKSWDLQETQYF	TGTGCCAGCAGCTTGAAATCCTGGGATTTACAAGAGACCCAGTACTTC	.	.	TRBV5-6	TRBJ2-5
CASQIQDRAGVYNEQFF	TGCGCCAGCCAGATTCAGGACAGGGCGGGCGTCTACAATGAGCAGTTCTTC	TRBD1	few	TRBV5-1	TRBJ2-1
CSARVAGTNEQFF	TGCAGTGCTAGAGTAGCGGGAACGAATGAGCAGTTCTTC	TRBD2	.	TRBV20-1	TRBJ2-1
CASSRGRGMSSPLHF	TGTGCCAGCAGCCGAGGGCGGGGGATGAGTTCACCCCTCCACTTT	.	.	TRBV11-1	TRBJ1-6
CASSQGWEEAYEQYF	TGTGCCAGCAGCCAAGGATGGGAAGAGGCCTACGAGCAGTACTTC	.	many	TRBV3-1	TRBJ2-7
CASSSGAGYEQYF	TGTGCCAGCAGCAGCGGGGCGGGCTACGAGCAGTACTTC	TRBD2	.	TRBV5-4	TRBJ2-7
CASSRQINQPQHF	TGTGCCAGCAGCCGACAGATCAATCAGCCCCAGCATTTT	.	many	TRBV3-1	TRBJ1-5
CASSPIDRGHFYSNQPQHF	TGTGCCAGCAGTCCAATAGACAGGGGCCACTTTTATAGCAATCAGCCCCAGCATTTT	TRBD1	many	TRBV27	TRBJ1-5
CASSPDPTGNTIYF	TGTGCCAGCAGTCCCGACCCCACTGGAAACACCATATATTTT	.	many	TRBV6-1	TRBJ1-3
CASSPQSSGRVLKFF	TGTGCCAGCAGCCCCCAGAGTTCGGGTAGGGTTCTAAAGTTCTTC	.	few	TRBV7-9	TRBJ2-1
CAWSNPGPFTDTQYF	TGTGCCTGGAGTAACCCCGGGCCTTTCACAGATACGCAGTATTTT	.	many	TRBV30	TRBJ2-3
CASSPQDRASGEQYF	TGTGCCAGCAGCCCCCAGGACAGAGCATCTGGCGAGCAGTACTTC	.	many	TRBV7-9	TRBJ2-7
CASSFPPWTSGGWETQYF	TGTGCCAGCAGCTTCCCTCCTTGGACTAGCGGGGGATGGGAGACCCAGTACTTC	TRBD2	.	TRBV13	TRBJ2-5
CASTAGVHSGANVLTF	TGTGCCAGTACCGCGGGAGTTCACTCTGGGGCCAACGTCCTGACTTTC	TRBD2	.	TRBV19	TRBJ2-6
CASSYPSGSGANVLTF	TGTGCCAGCAGTTACCCTTCGGGATCTGGGGCCAACGTCCTGACTTTC	.	many	TRBV6-5	TRBJ2-6
CASSPGTSAHEQYF	TGCGCCAGCAGCCCGGGGACGTCCGCGCACGAGCAGTACTTC	.	many	TRBV5-1	TRBJ2-7